The clone carrying this T cell receptor (beta chain) was found a few times. Its antigen is undetermined. The junction differs from germline at one of its ends, possibly a read error. The record originates from a study of T cell repertoires in cytomegalovirus infection. Whole-study context: CMV epitopes in the study were HLA-C-restricted (recently identified) and HLA-B-restricted (well studied). Indicated by public TCR beta signatures were CMV infection and matching HLA type. Study-wide findings and caveats: In two of eight donors, the top clonotype was HLA-C-restricted CMV-specific.

Germline lookup yields CDR1 MNHEY and CDR2 SMNVEV (reference sequence). The CDR3 has 15 amino acids. Using its own MiXCR run on the reads, TCRdb lists one record per CDR3 protein. The sample records about 51,000 distinct CDR3 sequences, around a fifth being singletons. Sequences were derived from CD8+ T cells from cultured PBMCs, sampled from culture after CMV antigen stimulation. The gene calls are TRBV27 and TRBJ1-4, with a tentative D call TRBD1 (5 bases). The receptor was derived from a human donor in good health (CMV status not recorded). Some clones in this sample may be carry-over from other donors' samples. CDR3 loop: CASSLSRVGTEKLFF. The CDR3 coding sequence is TGTGCCAGCAGTCTATCCAGGGTGGGGACTGAAAAACTGTTTTTT.